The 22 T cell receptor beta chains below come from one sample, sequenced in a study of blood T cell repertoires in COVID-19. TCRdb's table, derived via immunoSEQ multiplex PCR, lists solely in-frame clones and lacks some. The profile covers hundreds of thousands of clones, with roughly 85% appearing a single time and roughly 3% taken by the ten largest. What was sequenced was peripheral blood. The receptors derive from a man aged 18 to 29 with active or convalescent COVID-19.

CDR3: CASSHHISMNTEAFF. For the CDR3, the DNA is TGTGCCAGCAGCCACCATATAAGCATGAACACTGAAGCTTTCTTT. The chain carries TRBV14 and TRBJ1-1; D call uncertain. V shed 3 bases and J shed 0 bases, with 11 bases lying between them. Germline CDR1 and CDR2: SGHDN and FVKESK. This CDR3 comprises 15 residues.

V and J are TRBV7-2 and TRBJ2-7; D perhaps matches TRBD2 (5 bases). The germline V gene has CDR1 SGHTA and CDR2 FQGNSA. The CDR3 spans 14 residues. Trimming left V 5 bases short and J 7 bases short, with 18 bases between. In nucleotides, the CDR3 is TGTGCCAGCAGCCCGTGGTCGGCGGAGGTAGAGCAGTACTTC. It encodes CASSPWSAEVEQYF. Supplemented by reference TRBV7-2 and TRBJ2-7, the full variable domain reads GAGVSQSPSNKVTEKGKDVELRCDPISGHTALYWYRQSLGQGLEFLIYFQGNSAPDKSGLPSDRFSAERTGGSVSTLTIQRTQQEDSAVYLCASSPWSAEVEQYFGPGTRLTVT.

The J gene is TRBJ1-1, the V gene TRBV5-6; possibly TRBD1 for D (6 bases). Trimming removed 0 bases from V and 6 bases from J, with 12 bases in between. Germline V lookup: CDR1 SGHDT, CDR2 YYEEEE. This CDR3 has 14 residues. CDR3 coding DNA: TGTGCCAGCAGCTTGGGAGGGGGAACGGCTGAAGCTTTCTTT. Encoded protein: CASSLGGGTAEAFF.

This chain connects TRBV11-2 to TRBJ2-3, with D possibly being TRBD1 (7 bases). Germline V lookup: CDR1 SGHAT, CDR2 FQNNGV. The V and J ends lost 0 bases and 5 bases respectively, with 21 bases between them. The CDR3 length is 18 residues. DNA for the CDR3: TGTGCCAGCAGCTTAGAAAGGGACCTAGGGGGCGGGAAAGATACGCAGTATTTT. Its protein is CASSLERDLGGGKDTQYF.

The CDR3 spells CASSRQGVNYGYTF. The CDR3 nucleotides are TGTGCCAGCAGTCGACAGGGGGTTAACTATGGCTACACCTTC. The rearrangement uses TRBV28 and TRBJ1-2; 9 bases are a match to TRBD1. The CDR3 is 14 residues long. V gave up 5 bases and J gave up 1 base; unmatched junction bases: 2. Per germline, CDR1 MDHEN and CDR2 SYDVKM.

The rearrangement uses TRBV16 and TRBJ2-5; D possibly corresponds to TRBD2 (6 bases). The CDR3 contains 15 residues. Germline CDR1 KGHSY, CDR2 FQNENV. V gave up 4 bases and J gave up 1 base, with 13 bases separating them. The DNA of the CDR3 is TGTGCCAGCAGCCCGAGCGGGCCCGTCCAAGAGACCCAGTACTTC. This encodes CASSPSGPVQETQYF.

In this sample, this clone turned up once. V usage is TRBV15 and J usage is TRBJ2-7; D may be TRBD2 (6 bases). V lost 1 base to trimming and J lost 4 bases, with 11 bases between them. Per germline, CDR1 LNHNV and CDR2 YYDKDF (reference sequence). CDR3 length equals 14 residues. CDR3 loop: CATSRVSGLYEQYF. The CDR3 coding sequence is TGTGCCACCAGCAGAGTCTCGGGACTTTACGAGCAGTACTTC.

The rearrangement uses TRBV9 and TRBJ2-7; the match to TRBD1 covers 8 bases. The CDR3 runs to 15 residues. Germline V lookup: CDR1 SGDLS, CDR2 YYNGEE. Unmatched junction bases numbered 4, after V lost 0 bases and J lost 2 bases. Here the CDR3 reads CASSVGTGGTYEQYF. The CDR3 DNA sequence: TGTGCCAGCAGCGTAGGAACAGGGGGGACCTACGAGCAGTACTTC.

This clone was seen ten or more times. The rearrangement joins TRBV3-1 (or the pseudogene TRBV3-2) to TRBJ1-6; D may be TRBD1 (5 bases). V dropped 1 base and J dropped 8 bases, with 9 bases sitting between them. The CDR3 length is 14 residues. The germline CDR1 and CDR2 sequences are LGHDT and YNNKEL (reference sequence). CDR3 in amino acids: CASSQVTGYSPLHF. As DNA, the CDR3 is TGTGCCAGCAGCCAAGTTACAGGCTATTCACCCCTCCACTTT.

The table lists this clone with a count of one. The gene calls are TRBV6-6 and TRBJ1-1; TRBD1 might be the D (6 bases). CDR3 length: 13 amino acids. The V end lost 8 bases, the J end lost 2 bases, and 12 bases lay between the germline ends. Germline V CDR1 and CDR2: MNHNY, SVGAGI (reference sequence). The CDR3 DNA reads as TGTGCCAGCTCCTCGGACAGAAACACTGAAGCTTTCTTT. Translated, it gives CASSSDRNTEAFF.

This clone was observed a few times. CDR3 region: CASSPREGRNNEQFF. The CDR3 nucleotides are TGTGCCAGCAGCCCTCGGGAGGGCCGCAACAATGAGCAGTTCTTC. The chain is built from TRBV9 and TRBJ2-1; 8 nucleotides align to TRBD2. Looked up from germline, CDR1 is SGDLS and CDR2 is YYNGEE. This CDR3 region has 15 residues. V lost 4 bases to trimming and J lost 5 bases; unmatched junction nucleotides: 8.

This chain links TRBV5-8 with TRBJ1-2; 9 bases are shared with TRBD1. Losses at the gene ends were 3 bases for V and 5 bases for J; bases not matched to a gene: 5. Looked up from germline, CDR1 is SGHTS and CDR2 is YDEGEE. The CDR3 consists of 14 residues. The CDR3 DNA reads TGTGCCAGCAGCTACCGGGACAGGGTTTATGGCTACACCTTC. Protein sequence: CASSYRDRVYGYTF.

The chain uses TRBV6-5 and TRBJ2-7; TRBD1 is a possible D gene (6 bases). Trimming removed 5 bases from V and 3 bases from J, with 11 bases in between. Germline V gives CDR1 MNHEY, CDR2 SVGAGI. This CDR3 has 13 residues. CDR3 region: CASSTTGNYEQYF. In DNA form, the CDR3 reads TGTGCCAGCAGTACCACAGGGAACTACGAGCAGTACTTC.

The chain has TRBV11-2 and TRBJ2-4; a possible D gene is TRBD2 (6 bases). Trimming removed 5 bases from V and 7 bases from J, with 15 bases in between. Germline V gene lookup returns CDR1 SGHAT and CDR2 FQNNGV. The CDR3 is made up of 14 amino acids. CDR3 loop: CASSLRTRGNIQYF. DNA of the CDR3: TGTGCCAGCAGCCTCAGGACCCGGGGGAACATTCAGTACTTC.

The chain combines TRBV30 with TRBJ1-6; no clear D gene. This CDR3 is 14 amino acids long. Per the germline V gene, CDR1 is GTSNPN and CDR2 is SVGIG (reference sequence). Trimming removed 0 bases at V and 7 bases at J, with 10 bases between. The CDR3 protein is CAWSVSSGNSPLHF. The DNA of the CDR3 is TGTGCCTGGAGTGTTTCAAGCGGGAATTCACCCCTCCACTTT.

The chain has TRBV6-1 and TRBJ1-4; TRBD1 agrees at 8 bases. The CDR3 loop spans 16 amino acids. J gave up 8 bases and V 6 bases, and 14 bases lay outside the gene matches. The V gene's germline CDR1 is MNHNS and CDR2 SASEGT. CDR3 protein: CASSEYWDRRTEKLFF. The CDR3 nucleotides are TGTGCCAGCAGCGAATATTGGGACAGGCGCACCGAAAAACTGTTTTTT.

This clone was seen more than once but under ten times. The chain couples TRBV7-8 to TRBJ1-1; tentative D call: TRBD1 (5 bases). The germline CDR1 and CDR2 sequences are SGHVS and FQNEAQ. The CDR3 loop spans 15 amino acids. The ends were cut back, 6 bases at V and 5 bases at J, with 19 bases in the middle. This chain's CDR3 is CASRLNRGGKTEAFF. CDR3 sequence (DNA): TGTGCCAGCAGACTCAACCGGGGGGGTAAGACTGAAGCTTTCTTT. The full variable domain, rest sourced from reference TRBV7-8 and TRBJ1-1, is GAGVSQSPRYKVAKRGQDVALRCDPISGHVSLFWYQQALGQGPEFLTYFQNEAQLDKSGLPSDRFFAERPEGSVSTLKIQRTQQEDSAVYLCASRLNRGGKTEAFFGQGTRLTVV.

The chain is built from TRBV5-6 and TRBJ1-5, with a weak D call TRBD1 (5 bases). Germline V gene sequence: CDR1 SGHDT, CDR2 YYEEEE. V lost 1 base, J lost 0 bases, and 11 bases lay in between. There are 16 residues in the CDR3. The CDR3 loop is CASSLSRDYSNQPQHF. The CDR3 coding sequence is TGTGCCAGCAGCTTGTCCAGGGATTATAGCAATCAGCCCCAGCATTTT. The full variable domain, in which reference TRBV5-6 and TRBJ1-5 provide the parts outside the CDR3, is DAGVTQSPTHLIKTRGQQVTLRCSPKSGHDTVSWYQQALGQGPQFIFQYYEEEERQRGNFPDRFSGHQFPNYSSELNVNALLLGDSALYLCASSLSRDYSNQPQHFGDGTRLSIL.

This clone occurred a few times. In DNA form, the CDR3 reads TGTGCCAGCAGCCTTAGCGGGAATTTGGGAGATACGCAGTATTTT. Its translation: CASSLSGNLGDTQYF. The chain couples TRBV28 to TRBJ2-3, with 8 bases aligning to TRBD2. The trim removed 6 bases at V and 5 bases at J, leaving 10 bases unmatched. Germline CDR1 reads MDHEN; CDR2 reads SYDVKM. The CDR3 has 15 residues.

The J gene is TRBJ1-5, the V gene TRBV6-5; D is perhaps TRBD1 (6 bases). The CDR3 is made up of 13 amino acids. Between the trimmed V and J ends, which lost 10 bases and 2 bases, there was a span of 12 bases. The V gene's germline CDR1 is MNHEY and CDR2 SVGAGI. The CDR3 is CATMAGGNQPQHF. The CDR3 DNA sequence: TGTGCCACTATGGCAGGGGGCAATCAGCCCCAGCATTTT.

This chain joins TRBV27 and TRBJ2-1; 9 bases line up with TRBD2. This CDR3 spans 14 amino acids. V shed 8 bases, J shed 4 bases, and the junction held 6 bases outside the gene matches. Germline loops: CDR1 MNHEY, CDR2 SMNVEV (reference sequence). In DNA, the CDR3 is TGTGCCAGCGGGCTAGCGGGGTCTTACAATGAGCAGTTCTTC. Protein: CASGLAGSYNEQFF.

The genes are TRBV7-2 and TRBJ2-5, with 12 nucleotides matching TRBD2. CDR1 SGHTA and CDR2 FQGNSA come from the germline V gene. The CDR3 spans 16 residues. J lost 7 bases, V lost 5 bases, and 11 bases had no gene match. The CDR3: CASSPRTSGNLGTQYF. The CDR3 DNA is TGTGCCAGCAGCCCCCGGACTAGCGGGAACTTAGGGACCCAGTACTTC.